This T cell receptor (beta chain) was sequenced during a study of cytomegalovirus exposure and HLA in healthy donors. Study results and limitations: As confirmed in vitro, a few CMV-associated chains were specific for CMV antigens. It was found in a later analysis that first-cohort TCR clusters tended to co-occur in the 100 to 150 validation repertoires.

Germline V CDR1 and CDR2: LNHDA, SQIVND (reference sequence). The CDR3 length is 13 residues. V lost 3 bases, J lost 4 bases, and 1 base stayed unmatched. Regarding this clone: Its specificity is not known.

The method was immunoSEQ multiplex PCR; TCRdb's version includes in-frame clones alone and lacks a portion of them. Among tens of thousands of clones listed, more than 85% were seen once. The TCR comes from a woman younger than 45 in good health and CMV-seronegative. The chain links TRBV19 to TRBJ1-2; TRBD1 matches at 8 bases. What was sequenced was PBMCs. The CDR3 here is CASSIGQGYGYTF. CDR3 DNA sequence: TGTGCCAGTAGTATCGGACAGGGCTATGGCTACACCTTC.